The clone carrying this TCR beta chain was counted between two and nine times. The antigen is undetermined. 5'RACE primed at constant segments yielded TCR alpha and TCR beta cDNA libraries bearing sample barcodes and UMIs. Using its own MiXCR run on the 5' RACE reads, TCRdb lists one record per CDR3 protein. The sample has a few hundred thousand distinct CDR3 sequences, around 15% seen once. The data were obtained in a study of T-cell memory formation after mild COVID-19. V lost 5 bases and J lost 4, with 15 bases in between. The CDR3 runs to 15 residues. The germline V gene has CDR1 SGHRS and CDR2 YFSETQ. Findings of the study overall: The finding that pre-infection memory included some responding clones suggested that cross-reactive memory joined. Shrinking CD4+ clones resided mostly in CM and EM, and CD8+ ones in EMRA.

The genes are TRBV5-1 and TRBJ2-2, with D tentatively TRBD1 (5 bases). The origin of this receptor is a man aged 18-30 years who had mild COVID-19 (a few samples of this study predate the infection). Cell type and time point are not known. Source material: PBMCs or a T cell subset sorted from them (not recorded which). CDR3 bases: TGCGCCAGCAGGAAACAGGAGTCGAGCACCGGGGAGCTGTTTTTT. Protein product: CASRKQESSTGELFF.